This note documents a single T cell receptor (beta chain) sequence. These data come from a study of blood T cell repertoires in COVID-19. Measured with immunoSEQ multiplex PCR; TCRdb has only the in-frame clones, and not every one. Of a few hundred thousand clones listed, more than 70% were seen once; the top ten hold 7.8%. The germline CDR1 and CDR2 sequences are SEHNR and FQNEAQ (reference sequence). V was cut by 4 bases and J by 0 bases, with 12 bases left in between. CDR3 length: 15 amino acids. The sequence was collected from a woman in her fifties or sixties who had recovered from COVID-19. This chain links TRBV7-9 with TRBJ1-1, with D possibly matching TRBD1 (5 bases). Material for sequencing was peripheral blood. CDR3 in amino acids: CASSSGEWMNTEAFF. CDR3 coding DNA: TGTGCCAGCAGCTCGGGGGAATGGATGAACACTGAAGCTTTCTTT.